This T cell receptor (beta chain) originates from a study of PD-L1 blockade in urothelial cancer. Turning to the study itself: Blood was tested 3 weeks (second dose) and 6 weeks into treatment. Overall study results and limits: A pretreatment blood TCR clonality that fell below the median predicted better progression-free and overall survival. Tumor-linked clones in blood grew more by 3 weeks in durable-benefit patients.

Time point specified: pretreatment peripheral blood. Samples spanned pretreatment and treatment, with 1 to 8 time points per patient. This clone was detected only a few times. Its matching antigen is unknown. The germline V gene has CDR1 MGHRA and CDR2 YSYEKL. CDR3 length: 13 residues. The germline V and J ends were trimmed by 2 bases and 2 bases, with 4 bases remaining between them. Using immunoSEQ multiplex PCR, the repertoire was profiled, and TCRdb retains in-frame clones only, with some absent. The profile shows some 65,000 clones, about 76% of them singletons. This clonotype was sampled from a man between 70 and 80 years old with urothelial cancer. The sequencing here drew on PBMCs, taken around atezolizumab (anti-PD-L1) treatment. The rearrangement joins TRBV4-1 to TRBJ1-3, with D unresolved. The CDR3 bases are TGCGCCAGCAGCCAAATAGCTGGAAACACCATATATTTT. Its protein is CASSQIAGNTIYF.